These T cell receptor beta chains were read from a single sample in a study of shared clonotypes between healthy human individuals. The data were produced by immunoSEQ multiplex PCR, yet TCRdb's version contains in-frame clones alone and is incomplete. Among under 1,100,000 clones, more than 75% were seen once, and the ten largest hold 0.55% to 0.7%. The sequencing sample was made of memory CD4+ T cells from PBMCs. The receptor set was obtained from a man between 18 and 35 years old in good health. Some clones in this sample may be carry-over from other donors' samples. The CDR3 runs from the conserved cysteine through the conserved F or W. A D gene is named only where the DNA matches it firmly. Some rows mark clone size as missing; the rest say once, few, many or name a class of expanded clone.

v_call: TRBV5-1; clone_size: once; cdr3_length: 13; d_call: -; j_call: TRBJ2-5; cdr3_aa: CASSEGIWGTQYF; cdr3_nt: TGCGCCAGCAGCGAAGGGATCTGGGGGACCCAGTACTTC
v_call: TRBV28; clone_size: -; cdr3_length: 15; d_call: -; j_call: TRBJ2-1; cdr3_aa: CASSRRLGSYNEQFF; cdr3_nt: TGTGCCAGCAGCCGAAGACTGGGCTCCTACAATGAGCAGTTCTTC
v_call: TRBV19; clone_size: -; cdr3_length: 16; d_call: -; j_call: TRBJ1-1; cdr3_aa: CASSMRRADMNTEAFF; cdr3_nt: TGTGCCAGTAGTATGCGCAGGGCCGACATGAACACTGAAGCTTTCTTT
v_call: TRBV10-2; clone_size: -; cdr3_length: 14; d_call: -; j_call: TRBJ1-2; cdr3_aa: CASSRGAEDYGYTF; cdr3_nt: TGCGCCAGCAGCCGGGGGGCTGAGGACTATGGCTACACCTTC
v_call: TRBV5-1; clone_size: -; cdr3_length: 15; d_call: TRBD2; j_call: TRBJ2-1; cdr3_aa: CASSFGLAGTNEQFF; cdr3_nt: TGCGCCAGCAGCTTTGGGCTAGCGGGTACGAATGAGCAGTTCTTC
v_call: TRBV2; clone_size: -; cdr3_length: 15; d_call: TRBD2; j_call: TRBJ2-5; cdr3_aa: CASKLDLAGEETQYF; cdr3_nt: TGTGCCAGCAAGCTGGACCTAGCGGGAGAAGAGACCCAGTACTTC
v_call: TRBV27; clone_size: -; cdr3_length: 15; d_call: TRBD1; j_call: TRBJ2-2; cdr3_aa: CASSATGGNTGELFF; cdr3_nt: TGTGCCAGCAGCGCCACAGGGGGGAACACCGGGGAGCTGTTTTTT
v_call: TRBV5-8; clone_size: few; cdr3_length: 13; d_call: -; j_call: TRBJ1-1; cdr3_aa: CASSFGTNTEAFF; cdr3_nt: TGTGCCAGCAGCTTCGGGACGAACACTGAAGCTTTCTTT
v_call: TRBV10-3; clone_size: -; cdr3_length: 13; d_call: -; j_call: TRBJ2-7; cdr3_aa: CAISKQGADEQYF; cdr3_nt: TGTGCCATCAGTAAACAGGGTGCCGACGAGCAGTACTTC
v_call: TRBV4-3; clone_size: -; cdr3_length: 15; d_call: TRBD2; j_call: TRBJ2-3; cdr3_aa: CASSLSGTITDTQYF; cdr3_nt: TGCGCCAGCAGCCTCTCCGGGACTATTACAGATACGCAGTATTTT
v_call: TRBV6-5; clone_size: -; cdr3_length: 14; d_call: -; j_call: TRBJ1-5; cdr3_aa: CASSSGERNQPQHF; cdr3_nt: TGTGCCAGCAGTTCAGGGGAAAGGAATCAGCCCCAGCATTTT
v_call: TRBV14; clone_size: -; cdr3_length: 13; d_call: -; j_call: TRBJ1-1; cdr3_aa: CASSQGGQYAAFF; cdr3_nt: TGTGCCAGCAGCCAAGGCGGACAGTACGCGGCTTTCTTT
v_call: TRBV7-2; clone_size: -; cdr3_length: 14; d_call: TRBD1; j_call: TRBJ1-1; cdr3_aa: CASSWDRGNTEAFF; cdr3_nt: TGTGCCAGCAGCTGGGACAGGGGAAACACTGAAGCTTTCTTT
v_call: TRBV5-1; clone_size: -; cdr3_length: 14; d_call: -; j_call: TRBJ2-5; cdr3_aa: CASSLDKPQETQYF; cdr3_nt: TGCGCCAGCAGCTTGGATAAGCCCCAAGAGACCCAGTACTTC
v_call: TRBV5-1; clone_size: few; cdr3_length: 16; d_call: TRBD1; j_call: TRBJ2-2; cdr3_aa: CASTKTGTGEAGELFF; cdr3_nt: TGCGCCAGCACCAAAACCGGGACAGGGGAGGCAGGGGAGCTGTTTTTT
v_call: TRBV5-1; clone_size: -; cdr3_length: 15; d_call: TRBD1; j_call: TRBJ1-1; cdr3_aa: CASSLDQGALGEAFF; cdr3_nt: TGCGCCAGCAGCTTGGACCAGGGGGCTCTTGGCGAAGCTTTCTTT
v_call: TRBV7-2; clone_size: -; cdr3_length: 11; d_call: -; j_call: TRBJ2-7; cdr3_aa: CASSLGREQYF; cdr3_nt: TGTGCCAGCAGCTTGGGCCGGGAGCAGTACTTC
v_call: TRBV19; clone_size: -; cdr3_length: 15; d_call: TRBD1; j_call: TRBJ2-7; cdr3_aa: CASSHDRARSYEQYF; cdr3_nt: TGTGCCAGTAGTCACGACAGGGCTCGATCCTACGAGCAGTACTTC
v_call: TRBV28; clone_size: -; cdr3_length: 15; d_call: -; j_call: TRBJ1-2; cdr3_aa: CASSFTPGDGYGYTF; cdr3_nt: TGTGCCAGCAGTTTCACTCCAGGGGACGGCTATGGCTACACCTTC
v_call: TRBV5-1; clone_size: few; cdr3_length: 15; d_call: TRBD2; j_call: TRBJ2-1; cdr3_aa: CASSLGLAGYTEQFF; cdr3_nt: TGCGCCAGCAGCTTGGGACTAGCGGGGTACACTGAGCAGTTCTTC
v_call: TRBV2; clone_size: few; cdr3_length: 14; d_call: TRBD1; j_call: TRBJ1-1; cdr3_aa: CASSPDRGFTEAFF; cdr3_nt: TGTGCCAGCAGCCCGGACAGGGGTTTCACTGAAGCTTTCTTT
v_call: TRBV29-1; clone_size: -; cdr3_length: 14; d_call: -; j_call: TRBJ2-2; cdr3_aa: CSVGASANTGELFF; cdr3_nt: TGCAGCGTTGGGGCTAGCGCCAACACCGGGGAGCTGTTTTTT
v_call: TRBV6-5; clone_size: many; cdr3_length: 15; d_call: -; j_call: TRBJ1-5; cdr3_aa: CASSTGGGSNQPQHF; cdr3_nt: TGTGCCAGCAGTACAGGAGGGGGAAGCAATCAGCCCCAGCATTTT
v_call: TRBV28; clone_size: -; cdr3_length: 16; d_call: TRBD2; j_call: TRBJ2-5; cdr3_aa: CASSPGLAGVRETQYF; cdr3_nt: TGTGCCAGCAGTCCAGGACTAGCGGGAGTCCGAGAGACCCAGTACTTC
v_call: TRBV9; clone_size: -; cdr3_length: 15; d_call: TRBD1; j_call: TRBJ2-2; cdr3_aa: CASSVTGVGTGELFF; cdr3_nt: TGTGCCAGCAGCGTTACAGGGGTGGGCACCGGGGAGCTGTTTTTT
v_call: TRBV30; clone_size: -; cdr3_length: 13; d_call: TRBD2; j_call: TRBJ2-1; cdr3_aa: CAWTSGKVNEQFF; cdr3_nt: TGTGCCTGGACGAGCGGGAAAGTTAATGAGCAGTTCTTC
v_call: TRBV28; clone_size: -; cdr3_length: 14; d_call: -; j_call: TRBJ1-2; cdr3_aa: CASGAGRVYYGYTF; cdr3_nt: TGTGCCAGCGGGGCAGGTCGGGTGTATTATGGCTACACCTTC
v_call: TRBV5-4; clone_size: once; cdr3_length: 14; d_call: TRBD1; j_call: TRBJ1-2; cdr3_aa: CASSPGTGNYGYTF; cdr3_nt: TGTGCCAGCAGCCCAGGGACAGGCAACTATGGCTACACCTTC
v_call: TRBV19; clone_size: once; cdr3_length: 16; d_call: TRBD1; j_call: TRBJ1-4; cdr3_aa: CASMGRTGPTNEKLFF; cdr3_nt: TGTGCCAGTATGGGAAGGACAGGTCCAACTAATGAAAAACTGTTTTTT
v_call: TRBV2; clone_size: -; cdr3_length: 14; d_call: TRBD1; j_call: TRBJ2-5; cdr3_aa: CASSYQGARETQYF; cdr3_nt: TGTGCCAGCAGTTACCAGGGGGCGAGGGAGACCCAGTACTTC
v_call: TRBV27; clone_size: -; cdr3_length: 13; d_call: -; j_call: TRBJ1-4; cdr3_aa: CASSLRTDEKLFF; cdr3_nt: TGTGCCAGCAGTTTACGAACAGATGAAAAACTGTTTTTT
v_call: TRBV5-1; clone_size: many; cdr3_length: 15; d_call: TRBD2; j_call: TRBJ2-7; cdr3_aa: CASSLELAGAVEQYF; cdr3_nt: TGCGCCAGCAGCTTGGAACTAGCGGGAGCGGTCGAGCAGTACTTC
v_call: TRBV5-1; clone_size: -; cdr3_length: 13; d_call: -; j_call: TRBJ2-7; cdr3_aa: CASSDQTRSSQYF; cdr3_nt: TGCGCCAGCAGTGATCAGACGCGGAGTAGTCAGTACTTC
v_call: TRBV27; clone_size: -; cdr3_length: 15; d_call: -; j_call: TRBJ2-7; cdr3_aa: CASRYQPGQGYEQYF; cdr3_nt: TGTGCCAGCAGATACCAACCGGGGCAGGGCTACGAGCAGTACTTC
v_call: TRBV21-1; clone_size: -; cdr3_length: 16; d_call: -; j_call: TRBJ1-1; cdr3_aa: CASSRVPRDKEDEAFF; cdr3_nt: TGTGCCAGCAGCAGAGTTCCCAGGGATAAAGAGGATGAAGCTTTCTTT
v_call: TRBV5-4; clone_size: -; cdr3_length: 15; d_call: TRBD1; j_call: TRBJ2-2; cdr3_aa: CASSQGQVVTGELFF; cdr3_nt: TGTGCCAGCAGCCAGGGACAGGTGGTGACCGGGGAGCTGTTTTTT
v_call: TRBV5-4; clone_size: -; cdr3_length: 15; d_call: -; j_call: TRBJ2-5; cdr3_aa: CASSLGGAQQETQYF; cdr3_nt: TGTGCCAGCAGCTTGGGGGGGGCTCAACAAGAGACCCAGTACTTC
v_call: TRBV7-9; clone_size: -; cdr3_length: 14; d_call: TRBD2; j_call: TRBJ2-7; cdr3_aa: CASQEASGISEQYF; cdr3_nt: TGTGCCAGTCAGGAAGCTAGCGGGATATCCGAGCAGTACTTC
v_call: TRBV15; clone_size: -; cdr3_length: 12; d_call: -; j_call: TRBJ2-1; cdr3_aa: CATSRVSGTAFF; cdr3_nt: TGTGCCACCAGCAGGGTCTCGGGGACGGCGTTCTTC
v_call: TRBV7-3; clone_size: once; cdr3_length: 16; d_call: TRBD2; j_call: TRBJ2-1; cdr3_aa: CASSLGAGAAYNEQFF; cdr3_nt: TGTGCCAGCAGCTTAGGGGCGGGAGCTGCCTACAATGAGCAGTTCTTC
v_call: TRBV4-2; clone_size: -; cdr3_length: 15; d_call: -; j_call: TRBJ2-5; cdr3_aa: CASSQGGGDQETQYF; cdr3_nt: TGTGCCAGCAGCCAAGGAGGGGGGGACCAAGAGACCCAGTACTTC
v_call: TRBV7-2; clone_size: -; cdr3_length: 14; d_call: TRBD1; j_call: TRBJ1-4; cdr3_aa: CASSQRGQGEKLFF; cdr3_nt: TGTGCCAGCAGCCAGCGGGGACAGGGTGAAAAACTGTTTTTT
v_call: TRBV18; clone_size: -; cdr3_length: 14; d_call: -; j_call: TRBJ2-7; cdr3_aa: CASSPPVISPEQYF; cdr3_nt: TGTGCCAGCTCCCCGCCCGTTATCTCGCCCGAGCAGTACTTC
v_call: TRBV5-4; clone_size: -; cdr3_length: 15; d_call: -; j_call: TRBJ2-1; cdr3_aa: CASLGGPSSYNEQFF; cdr3_nt: TGTGCCAGCCTTGGGGGCCCTAGCTCCTACAATGAGCAGTTCTTC
v_call: TRBV19; clone_size: -; cdr3_length: 18; d_call: TRBD2; j_call: TRBJ2-7; cdr3_aa: CASLEGTSGTPPVYEQYF; cdr3_nt: TGTGCCAGCCTCGAGGGGACTAGCGGGACCCCCCCTGTCTACGAGCAGTACTTC
v_call: TRBV29-1; clone_size: -; cdr3_length: 14; d_call: TRBD2; j_call: TRBJ2-1; cdr3_aa: CSRSMGAGASEQFF; cdr3_nt: TGCAGCAGGTCCATGGGTGCGGGAGCGTCGGAGCAGTTCTTC
v_call: TRBV7-8; clone_size: -; cdr3_length: 14; d_call: -; j_call: TRBJ2-3; cdr3_aa: CASSWTGSTDTQYF; cdr3_nt: TGTGCCAGCAGCTGGACTGGCAGCACAGATACGCAGTATTTT
v_call: TRBV30; clone_size: -; cdr3_length: 15; d_call: -; j_call: TRBJ1-3; cdr3_aa: CAWSPPGSSGNTIYF; cdr3_nt: TGTGCCTGGAGCCCCCCTGGAAGCTCTGGAAACACCATATATTTT
v_call: TRBV2; clone_size: -; cdr3_length: 15; d_call: -; j_call: TRBJ2-7; cdr3_aa: CASSFGGAAAYEQYF; cdr3_nt: TGTGCCAGCAGCTTTGGCGGAGCGGCAGCCTACGAGCAGTACTTC
v_call: TRBV28; clone_size: -; cdr3_length: 13; d_call: -; j_call: TRBJ2-2; cdr3_aa: CASSLGVHGELFF; cdr3_nt: TGTGCCAGCAGTTTAGGTGTACACGGGGAGCTGTTTTTT
v_call: TRBV18; clone_size: -; cdr3_length: 13; d_call: TRBD1; j_call: TRBJ2-3; cdr3_aa: CASSLLTGDTQYF; cdr3_nt: TGTGCCAGCTCACTATTGACAGGGGATACGCAGTATTTT